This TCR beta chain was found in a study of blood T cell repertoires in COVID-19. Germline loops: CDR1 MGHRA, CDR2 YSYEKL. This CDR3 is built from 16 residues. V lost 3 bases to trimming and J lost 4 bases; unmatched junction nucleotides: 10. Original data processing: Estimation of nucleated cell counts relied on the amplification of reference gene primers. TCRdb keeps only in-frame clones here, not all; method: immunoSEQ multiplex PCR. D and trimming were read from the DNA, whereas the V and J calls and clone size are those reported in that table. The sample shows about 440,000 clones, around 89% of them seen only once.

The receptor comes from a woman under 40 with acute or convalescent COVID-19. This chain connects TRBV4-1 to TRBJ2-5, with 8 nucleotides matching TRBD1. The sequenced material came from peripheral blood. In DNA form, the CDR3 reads TGCGCCAGCAGCCATTCAACAGGGGGAATAGTAGAGACCCAGTACTTC. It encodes CASSHSTGGIVETQYF.